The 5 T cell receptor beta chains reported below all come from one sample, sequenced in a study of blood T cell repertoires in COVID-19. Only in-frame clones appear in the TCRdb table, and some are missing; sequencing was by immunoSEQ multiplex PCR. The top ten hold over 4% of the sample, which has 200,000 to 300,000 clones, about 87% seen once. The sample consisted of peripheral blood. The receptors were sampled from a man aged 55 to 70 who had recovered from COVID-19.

The CDR3 loop reads CASSLLGGDRNEQFF. The CDR3 DNA reads TGTGCCAGCAGCCTCCTAGGAGGGGATAGAAATGAGCAGTTCTTC. The chain employs TRBV7-2 and TRBJ2-1, with a tentative D call TRBD2 (6 bases). CDR1 SGHTA and CDR2 FQGNSA come from the germline V gene. CDR3 length equals 15 residues. V was cut by 5 bases and J by 7 bases, with 18 bases left in between.

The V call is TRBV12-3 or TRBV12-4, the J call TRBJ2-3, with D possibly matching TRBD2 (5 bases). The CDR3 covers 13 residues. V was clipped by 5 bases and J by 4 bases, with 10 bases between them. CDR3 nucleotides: TGTGCCAGCAGTGTGGGAGCCCCAGATACGCAGTATTTT. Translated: CASSVGAPDTQYF.

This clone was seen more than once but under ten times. In DNA, the CDR3 is TGTGCCTGGAGTGCCCGGCCGGAGGTCAGCTCCTACAATGAGCAGTTCTTC. It codes for CAWSARPEVSSYNEQFF. The chain carries TRBV30 and TRBJ2-1, with D tentatively TRBD2 (5 bases). The CDR3 sequence is 17 residues long. Germline CDR1 reads GTSNPN; CDR2 reads SVGIG (reference sequence). Trimming removed 1 base at V and 0 bases at J, with 16 bases between.

The CDR3 protein is CASRDTGGVGDTQYF. CDR3 sequence (DNA): TGTGCCAGCAGAGACACTGGGGGGGTGGGAGATACGCAGTATTTT. V and J are TRBV5-4 and TRBJ2-3, with 7 bases lining up with TRBD2. Looked up from germline, CDR1 is SGHNT and CDR2 is YYREEE (reference sequence). V lost 5 bases to trimming and J lost 5 bases; unmatched junction nucleotides: 11. CDR3 length: 15 amino acids.

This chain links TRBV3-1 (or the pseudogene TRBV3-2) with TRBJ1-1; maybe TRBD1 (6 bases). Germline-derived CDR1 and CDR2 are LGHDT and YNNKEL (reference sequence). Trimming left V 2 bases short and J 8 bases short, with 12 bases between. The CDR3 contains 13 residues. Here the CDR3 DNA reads TGTGCCAGCAGCCAATTTAACAGGGCGGAAGCTTTCTTT. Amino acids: CASSQFNRAEAFF.